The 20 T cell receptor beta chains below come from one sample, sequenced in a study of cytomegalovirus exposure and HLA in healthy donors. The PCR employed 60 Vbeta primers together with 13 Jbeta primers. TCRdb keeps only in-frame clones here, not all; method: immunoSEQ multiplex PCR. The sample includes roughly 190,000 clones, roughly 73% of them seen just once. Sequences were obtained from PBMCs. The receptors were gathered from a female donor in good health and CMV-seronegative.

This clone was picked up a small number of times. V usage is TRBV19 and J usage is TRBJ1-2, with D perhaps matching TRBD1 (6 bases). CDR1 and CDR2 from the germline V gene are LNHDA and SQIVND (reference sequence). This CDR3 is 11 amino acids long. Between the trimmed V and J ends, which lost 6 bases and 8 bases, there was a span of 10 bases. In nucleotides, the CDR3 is TGTGCCAGTAGACAGGGTAACGGCTACACCTTC. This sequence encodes CASRQGNGYTF.

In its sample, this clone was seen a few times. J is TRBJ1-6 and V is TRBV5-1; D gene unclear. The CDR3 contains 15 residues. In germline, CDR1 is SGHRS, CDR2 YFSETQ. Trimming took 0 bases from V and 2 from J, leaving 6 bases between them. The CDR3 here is CASSLADTYNSPLHF. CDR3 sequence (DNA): TGCGCCAGCAGCTTGGCCGACACCTATAATTCACCCCTCCACTTT.

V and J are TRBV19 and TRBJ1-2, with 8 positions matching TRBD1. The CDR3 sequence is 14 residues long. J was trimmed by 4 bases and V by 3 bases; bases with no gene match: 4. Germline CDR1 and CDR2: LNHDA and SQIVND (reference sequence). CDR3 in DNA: TGTGCCAGTAGTATCTCAGGGGGCAGCTATGGCTACACCTTC. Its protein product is CASSISGGSYGYTF.

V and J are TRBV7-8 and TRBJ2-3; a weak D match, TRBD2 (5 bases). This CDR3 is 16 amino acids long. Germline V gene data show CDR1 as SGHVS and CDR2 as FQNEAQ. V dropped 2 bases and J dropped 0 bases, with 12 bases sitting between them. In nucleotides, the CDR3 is TGTGCCAGCAGCTTAATCGGGGTCATTAGCACAGATACGCAGTATTTT. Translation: CASSLIGVISTDTQYF.

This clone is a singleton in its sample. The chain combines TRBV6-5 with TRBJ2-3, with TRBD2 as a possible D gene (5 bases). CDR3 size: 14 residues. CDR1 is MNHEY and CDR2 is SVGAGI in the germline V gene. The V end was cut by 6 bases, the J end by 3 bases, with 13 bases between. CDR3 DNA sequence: TGTGCCAGCAGCTATGAGACTATTACAGATACGCAGTATTTT. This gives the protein CASSYETITDTQYF.

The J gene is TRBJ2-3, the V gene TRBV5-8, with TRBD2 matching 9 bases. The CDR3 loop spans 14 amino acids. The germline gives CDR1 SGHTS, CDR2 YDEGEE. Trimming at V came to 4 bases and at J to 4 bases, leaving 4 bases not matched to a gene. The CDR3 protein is CASSRGGGADTQYF. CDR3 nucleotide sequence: TGTGCCAGCAGCCGTGGCGGGGGGGCAGATACGCAGTATTTT.

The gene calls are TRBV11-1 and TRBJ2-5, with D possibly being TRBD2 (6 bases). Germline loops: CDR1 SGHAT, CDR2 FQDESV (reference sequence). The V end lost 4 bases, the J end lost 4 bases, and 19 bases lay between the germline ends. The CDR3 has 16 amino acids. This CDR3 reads CASSSLPSLAGETQYF. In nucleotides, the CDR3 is TGTGCCAGCAGCTCCCTACCTTCACTAGCCGGAGAGACCCAGTACTTC.

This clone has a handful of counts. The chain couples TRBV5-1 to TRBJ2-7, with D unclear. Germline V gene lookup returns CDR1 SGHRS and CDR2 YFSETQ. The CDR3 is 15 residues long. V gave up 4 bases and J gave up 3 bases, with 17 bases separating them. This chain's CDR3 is CASSLSNGQFYEQYF. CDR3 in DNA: TGCGCCAGCAGCCTGTCTAATGGGCAGTTCTACGAGCAGTACTTC.

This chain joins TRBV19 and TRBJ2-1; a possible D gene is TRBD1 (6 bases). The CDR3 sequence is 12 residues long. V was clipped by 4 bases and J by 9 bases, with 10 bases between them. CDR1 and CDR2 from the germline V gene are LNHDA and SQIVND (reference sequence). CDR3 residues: CASSTTQGEQFF. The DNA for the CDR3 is TGTGCCAGTAGTACTACACAGGGTGAGCAGTTCTTC.

In nucleotides, the CDR3 is TGCGCCAGCACCGGGACAGGGAACTACGAGCAGTACTTC. Its translation is CASTGTGNYEQYF. The chain couples TRBV5-1 to TRBJ2-7, with TRBD1 matching over 9 bases. This CDR3 has 13 amino acids. Germline assignment: CDR1 SGHRS and CDR2 YFSETQ. After removal of 6 bases from V and 3 bases from J, the junction contained 4 bases not matched to a gene.

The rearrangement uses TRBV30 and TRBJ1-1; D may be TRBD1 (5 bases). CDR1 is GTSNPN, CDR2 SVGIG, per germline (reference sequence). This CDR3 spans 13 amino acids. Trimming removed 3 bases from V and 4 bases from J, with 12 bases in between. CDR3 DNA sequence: TGTGCCTGGAGGGGGGGGATGGGCACTGAAGCTTTCTTT. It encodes CAWRGGMGTEAFF.

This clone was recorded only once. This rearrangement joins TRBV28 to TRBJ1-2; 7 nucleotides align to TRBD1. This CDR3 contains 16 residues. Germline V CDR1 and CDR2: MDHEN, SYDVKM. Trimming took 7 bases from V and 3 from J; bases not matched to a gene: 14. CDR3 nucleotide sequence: TGTGCCAGCACCGGAGAGGGACAGCGATTTTACTATGGCTACACCTTC. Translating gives CASTGEGQRFYYGYTF.

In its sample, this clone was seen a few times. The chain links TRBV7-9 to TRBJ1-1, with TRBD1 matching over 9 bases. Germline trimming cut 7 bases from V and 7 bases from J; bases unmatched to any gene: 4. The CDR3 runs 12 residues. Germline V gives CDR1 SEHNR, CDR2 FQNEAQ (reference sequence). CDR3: CASTDRGVEAFF. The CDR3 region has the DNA TGTGCCAGCACGGACAGGGGTGTTGAAGCTTTCTTT.

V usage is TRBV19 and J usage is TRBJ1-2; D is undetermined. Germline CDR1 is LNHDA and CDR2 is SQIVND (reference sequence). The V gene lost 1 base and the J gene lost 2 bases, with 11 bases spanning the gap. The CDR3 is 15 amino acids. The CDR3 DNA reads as TGTGCCAGTAGTATAGGGAGTGGTACGAACTATGGCTACACCTTC. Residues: CASSIGSGTNYGYTF.

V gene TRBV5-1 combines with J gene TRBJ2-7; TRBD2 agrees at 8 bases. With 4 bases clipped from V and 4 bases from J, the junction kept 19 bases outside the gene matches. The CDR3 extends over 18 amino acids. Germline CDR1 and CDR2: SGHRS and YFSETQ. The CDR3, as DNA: TGCGCCAGCAGCCGGGAGGGGTCCCACGGCGGGAGATCGTACGAGCAGTACTTC. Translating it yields CASSREGSHGGRSYEQYF.

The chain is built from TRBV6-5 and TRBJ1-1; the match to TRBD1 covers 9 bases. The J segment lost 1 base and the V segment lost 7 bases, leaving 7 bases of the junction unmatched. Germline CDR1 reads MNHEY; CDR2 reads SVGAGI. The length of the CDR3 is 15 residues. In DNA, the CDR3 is TGTGCCAGCACGCAACAGGGGGCCCGGAACACTGAAGCTTTCTTT. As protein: CASTQQGARNTEAFF.

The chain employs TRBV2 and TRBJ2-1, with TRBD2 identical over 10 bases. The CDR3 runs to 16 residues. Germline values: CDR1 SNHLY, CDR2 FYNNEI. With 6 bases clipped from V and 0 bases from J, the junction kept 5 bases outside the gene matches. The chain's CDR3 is CASSVSGRNSYNEQFF. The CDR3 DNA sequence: TGTGCCAGCAGCGTTAGCGGGAGGAACTCCTACAATGAGCAGTTCTTC.

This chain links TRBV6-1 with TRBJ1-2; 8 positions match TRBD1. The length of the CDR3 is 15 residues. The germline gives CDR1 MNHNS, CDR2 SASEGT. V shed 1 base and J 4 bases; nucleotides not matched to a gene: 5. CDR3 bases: TGTGCCAGCAGTGAAGGTGGACAGGGCCTCTATGGCTACACCTTC. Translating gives CASSEGGQGLYGYTF.

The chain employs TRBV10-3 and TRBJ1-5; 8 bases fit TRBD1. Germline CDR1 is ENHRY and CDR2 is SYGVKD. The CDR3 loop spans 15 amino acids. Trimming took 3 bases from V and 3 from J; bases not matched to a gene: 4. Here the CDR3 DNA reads TGTGCCATCAGTGATGGGGGACAGGCCAATCAGCCCCAGCATTTT. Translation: CAISDGGQANQPQHF.

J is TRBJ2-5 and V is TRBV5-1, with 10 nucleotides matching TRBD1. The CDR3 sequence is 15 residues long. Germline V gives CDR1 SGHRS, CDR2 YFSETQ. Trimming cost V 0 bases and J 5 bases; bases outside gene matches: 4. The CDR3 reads CASSLGDRGYETQYF. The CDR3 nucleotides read TGCGCCAGCAGCTTGGGGGACAGGGGATACGAGACCCAGTACTTC.